A selection of T cell receptor beta chains follows, all from one sample in a study of blood T cell repertoires in COVID-19. Sequencing used immunoSEQ multiplex PCR; TCRdb keeps in-frame clones, though not all of them. The sample has 300,000 to 450,000 clones; approximately 81% are singletons. The sample taken for sequencing was peripheral blood. The receptors originated from a woman aged 18-30 years with acute or convalescent COVID-19. Both conserved end residues are part of each CDR3. D genes are given only for firm matches. Some rows mark clone size as missing; the rest say once, few, many or name a class of expanded clone.

. TRBJ1-2 TRBV25-1 12 . CASSDQGGGYTF TGTGCCAGCAGTGACCAAGGGGGTGGCTACACCTTC
. TRBJ1-2 TRBV30 15 once CAWKRTWGQGYGYTF TGTGCCTGGAAACGTACCTGGGGCCAAGGCTATGGCTACACCTTC
. TRBJ2-1 TRBV7-3 11 . CASSLSNEQFF TGTGCCAGCAGCCTCAGCAATGAGCAGTTCTTC
. TRBJ1-1 TRBV6-5 13 . CASQVLRGTEAFF TGTGCCAGCCAGGTCCTCAGGGGCACTGAAGCTTTCTTT
TRBD1 TRBJ1-1 TRBV19 12 . CATRQGNTEAFF TGTGCCACAAGACAGGGGAACACTGAAGCTTTCTTT
TRBD1 TRBJ2-3 TRBV24-1 14 . CATGGTGELGTQYF TGTGCCACCGGGGGGACAGGGGAGTTAGGTACGCAGTATTTT
TRBD1 TRBJ1-2 TRBV7-9 14 . CASSSLGQGEGYTF TGTGCCAGCAGCTCACTGGGACAGGGGGAAGGCTACACCTTC
. TRBJ1-2 TRBV19 14 . CASSRAYSDMGYTF TGTGCCAGTAGTAGGGCCTACAGTGACATGGGCTACACCTTC
. TRBJ1-1 TRBV9 15 once CASSVDGGAQTEAFF TGTGCCAGCAGCGTAGATGGTGGGGCGCAAACTGAAGCTTTCTTT
TRBD1 TRBJ1-2 TRBV7-2 14 . CASSPGGQGYGYTF TGTGCCAGCAGCCCGGGCGGACAGGGCTATGGCTACACCTTC
TRBD1 TRBJ2-6 TRBV3-1/TRBV3-2 18 . CASRRSGTGFSGANVLTF TGTGCCAGCAGGCGATCCGGGACAGGATTCTCTGGGGCCAACGTCCTGACTTTC
. TRBJ1-2 TRBV19 14 . CASSIVAGNYGYTF TGTGCCAGTAGTATAGTGGCAGGGAACTATGGCTACACCTTC
. TRBJ2-4 TRBV24-1 23 . CATRYFPPVWTRLLPCSKNIQYF TGTGCCACCAGGTATTTCCCTCCCGTCTGGACAAGACTGCTCCCGTGCTCCAAAAACATTCAGTACTTC
TRBD1 TRBJ1-2 TRBV18 15 . CASSQGTGAGYGYTF TGTGCCAGCTCGCAAGGGACAGGGGCAGGCTATGGCTACACCTTC
TRBD1 TRBJ1-5 TRBV7-9 14 few CASSSTGGTQPQHF TGTGCCAGCAGCTCCACAGGGGGAACTCAGCCCCAGCATTTT